A single sample is the source of the 28 T cell receptor beta chains below, sequenced in a study of T cell responses to AZD1222 COVID-19 vaccine. Profiling relied on immunoSEQ multiplex PCR, and the TCRdb table lists in-frame clones only, not all of them. This sample has 130,000 or so clones, with around 91% found just once. The specimen comprised peripheral blood, sampled on day 0 of AZD1222 vaccination. The receptors shown here come from an adult in good health.

This chain uses TRBV15 with TRBJ2-2, with D hard to call. The CDR3 covers 14 residues. Germline lookup yields CDR1 LNHNV and CDR2 YYDKDF (reference sequence). V gave up 1 base and J gave up 6 bases, with 9 bases separating them. CDR3 nucleotides: TGTGCCACCAGCAGAGCCGTGCGTCCCGGGGAGCTGTTTTTT. This encodes CATSRAVRPGELFF.

The chain links TRBV4-3 to TRBJ2-3, with 8 bases identical to TRBD1. The CDR3 has 15 residues. V lost 5 bases and J lost 1; bases outside the gene matches: 5. Looked up from germline, CDR1 is LGHNA and CDR2 is YSLEER. CDR3 DNA sequence: TGCGCCAGCAGCGTCGGACAGGGAGGCACAGATACGCAGTATTTT. Translation gives CASSVGQGGTDTQYF.

The chain has TRBV9 and TRBJ2-2; maybe TRBD1 (5 bases). There are 16 residues in the CDR3. The germline V and J ends were trimmed by 0 bases and 7 bases, with 16 bases remaining between them. Per the germline V gene, CDR1 is SGDLS and CDR2 is YYNGEE. The chain's CDR3 is CASSVAPLQGGGELFF. In DNA form, the CDR3 reads TGTGCCAGCAGCGTAGCCCCCTTGCAGGGCGGCGGGGAGCTGTTTTTT.

This chain uses TRBV7-3 with TRBJ1-2; no firm D call. This CDR3 is built from 15 residues. V lost 5 bases to trimming and J lost 4 bases, with 17 bases between them. Germline V gene sequence: CDR1 SGHTA, CDR2 FQGTGA. CDR3 coding DNA: TGTGCCAGCAGCCCCTCGGACCGGGAGGGCTATGGCTACACCTTC. The encoded protein is CASSPSDREGYGYTF.

The chain employs TRBV28 and TRBJ1-2; possibly TRBD1 for D (6 bases). Trimming removed 3 bases from V and 8 bases from J, with 13 bases in between. The CDR3 is made up of 13 amino acids. The V gene's germline CDR1 is MDHEN and CDR2 SYDVKM. DNA of the CDR3: TGTGCCAGCAGTTTCGGGGGCGCGGGGGGCTACACCTTC. This translates into CASSFGGAGGYTF.

The chain recombines TRBV6-5 with TRBJ1-1; 9 nucleotides agree with TRBD1. The junction had 6 bases not matched to a gene; V was cut back by 5 bases and J by 5 bases. The CDR3 is made up of 14 amino acids. Germline V gene lookup returns CDR1 MNHEY and CDR2 SVGAGI. The CDR3 spells CASSRDRAGTEAFF. The DNA of the CDR3 is TGTGCCAGCAGTCGGGACAGGGCGGGAACTGAAGCTTTCTTT.

The chain recombines TRBV6-4 with TRBJ1-2; D is uncertain. The germline V gene has CDR1 MRHNA and CDR2 SNTAGT. V was shortened by 6 bases and J by 0 bases, with 8 bases between the two germline ends. The length of the CDR3 is 13 residues. The CDR3 loop is CASRADSNYGYTF. The CDR3 DNA reads as TGTGCCAGCAGGGCCGACTCTAACTATGGCTACACCTTC.

The CDR3 region is CASSSLGLAPNNEQFF. CDR3 DNA sequence: TGTGCCAGCAGTTCTCTGGGACTAGCCCCAAACAATGAGCAGTTCTTC. This rearrangement joins TRBV28 to TRBJ2-1; 9 bases align to TRBD2. CDR1 is MDHEN and CDR2 is SYDVKM in the germline V gene. CDR3 length: 16 residues. J was trimmed by 5 bases and V by 4 bases; bases with no gene match: 9.

The rearrangement joins TRBV27 to TRBJ1-4, with 8 positions matching TRBD1. V was pared by 4 bases and J by 7 bases, with 8 bases of the junction left unmatched. Germline V gives CDR1 MNHEY, CDR2 SMNVEV (reference sequence). The CDR3 spans 15 residues. The CDR3 DNA sequence: TGTGCCAGCAGTTCAACAGGGGGACGCGTTGAAAAACTGTTTTTT. It translates to CASSSTGGRVEKLFF.

The chain recombines TRBV30 with TRBJ2-1; 10 bases are a match to TRBD2. Trimming took 0 bases from V and 4 from J; bases not matched to a gene: 6. Germline CDR1 and CDR2: GTSNPN and SVGIG (reference sequence). The CDR3 spans 16 residues. The CDR3 protein is CAWSVPSGGLYNEQFF. CDR3 nucleotide sequence: TGTGCCTGGAGTGTACCTAGCGGGGGCCTTTACAATGAGCAGTTCTTC.

DNA for the CDR3: TGCAGCGTCTTCCGGGACAGGGAAACTGAAGCTTTCTTT. It yields the protein CSVFRDRETEAFF. The rearrangement uses TRBV29-1 and TRBJ1-1, with 9 nucleotides matching TRBD1. The CDR3 sequence is 13 residues long. V lost 6 bases and J lost 5; bases outside the gene matches: 7. Germline CDR1 and CDR2: SQVTM and ANQGSEA.

V and J are TRBV23-1 and TRBJ1-5; maybe TRBD1 (5 bases). TRBV23-1 is sorted into the ORF group, with uncertain function. The CDR3 is 14 residues long. The germline V and J ends were trimmed by 2 bases and 2 bases, with 7 bases remaining between them. In DNA form, the CDR3 reads TGCGCCAGCAGTCAAGCAGGGCGCAATCAGCCCCAGCATTTT. Translated, it gives CASSQAGRNQPQHF.

V usage is TRBV3-1 (or the pseudogene TRBV3-2) and J usage is TRBJ1-4; D is possibly TRBD1 (5 bases). V lost 4 bases and J 1 base, leaving 10 bases between the germline ends. Germline V gene lookup returns CDR1 LGHDT and CDR2 YNNKEL (reference sequence). CDR3 length equals 15 residues. CDR3 sequence: CASSPTGRTNEKLFF. The DNA of the CDR3 is TGTGCCAGCAGCCCCACAGGTCGAACTAATGAAAAACTGTTTTTT.

V and J are TRBV15 and TRBJ2-1; maybe TRBD1 (5 bases). Germline-derived CDR1 and CDR2 are LNHNV and YYDKDF (reference sequence). The V end lost 4 bases, the J end lost 0 bases, and 10 bases lay between the germline ends. This CDR3 comprises 15 residues. Here the CDR3 reads CATSIPGRSYNEQFF. The CDR3 region has the DNA TGTGCCACCAGCATCCCAGGGCGCTCCTACAATGAGCAGTTCTTC.

This clone was counted a few times. The chain links TRBV9 to TRBJ1-2; maybe TRBD1 (6 bases). The V gene's germline CDR1 is SGDLS and CDR2 YYNGEE. The CDR3 has 15 amino acids. Trimming took off 3 bases at V and 0 bases at J, with 12 bases between the two ends. DNA for the CDR3: TGTGCCAGCAGCGAGGGGACAAACGCTAACTATGGCTACACCTTC. It codes for CASSEGTNANYGYTF.

The chain employs TRBV19 and TRBJ1-2; 9 bases line up with TRBD1. The germline CDR1 and CDR2 sequences are LNHDA and SQIVND (reference sequence). The CDR3 has 16 residues. The J segment lost 2 bases and the V segment lost 7 bases, leaving 11 bases of the junction unmatched. DNA of the CDR3: TGTGCCAGTATCCCGGACAGGGGAAGACGGAACTATGGCTACACCTTC. This codes for CASIPDRGRRNYGYTF.

The V gene is TRBV5-5, the J gene TRBJ1-4, with 7 bases identical to TRBD1. The CDR3 extends over 14 amino acids. Germline CDR1 SGHKS, CDR2 YYEKEE (reference sequence). Trimming took 1 base from V and 8 from J; bases not matched to a gene: 5. CDR3 DNA: TGTGCCAGCAGCTTGTCTACAGGGGTCGAAAAACTGTTTTTT. As protein: CASSLSTGVEKLFF.

V is TRBV13 and J is TRBJ1-2; 9 positions match TRBD1. After removal of 5 bases from V and 4 bases from J, the junction contained 5 bases not matched to a gene. This CDR3 is built from 14 residues. Germline CDR1 is PRHDT and CDR2 is FYEKMQ (reference sequence). The DNA for the CDR3 is TGTGCCAGCAGCAAGACAGGGGGGCTCTATGGCTACACCTTC. Translating it yields CASSKTGGLYGYTF.

The rearrangement uses TRBV21-1 and TRBJ1-1. TRBV21-1 is given as a pseudogene. CDR3 length equals 13 residues. The CDR3 region is CASSKARNTEAFF. In nucleotides, the CDR3 is TGTGCCAGCAGCAAAGCGCGGAACACTGAAGCTTTCTTT.

This chain joins TRBV27 and TRBJ2-6; 15 nucleotides line up with TRBD2. Trimming cost V 4 bases and J 0 bases; bases outside gene matches: 10. The CDR3 runs to 21 residues. The germline gives CDR1 MNHEY, CDR2 SMNVEV (reference sequence). CDR3 in DNA: TGTGCCAGCAGTTCGGGACTAGCGGGAGGTATTTTGAGCTCTGGGGCCAACGTCCTGACTTTC. This sequence encodes CASSSGLAGGILSSGANVLTF.

This clone was picked up one time. V usage is TRBV28 and J usage is TRBJ2-5; 8 positions agree with TRBD2. J gave up 5 bases and V 7 bases, and 9 bases lay outside the gene matches. CDR1 is MDHEN and CDR2 is SYDVKM in the germline V gene. This CDR3 spans 14 amino acids. CDR3 protein: CASTQPGGVETQYF. DNA of the CDR3: TGTGCCAGCACCCAACCGGGGGGGGTTGAGACCCAGTACTTC.

This sequence joins TRBV11-2 and TRBJ2-5; 11 bases are shared with TRBD1. The CDR3 length is 14 residues. Per the germline V gene, CDR1 is SGHAT and CDR2 is FQNNGV. With 1 base clipped from V and 7 bases from J, the junction kept 2 bases outside the gene matches. This CDR3 is CASSLVGQGGTQYF. The CDR3 coding sequence is TGTGCCAGCAGCTTAGTGGGACAGGGGGGGACCCAGTACTTC.

The chain has TRBV7-2 and TRBJ1-1; no clear D gene. The germline V gene encodes CDR1 SGHTA and CDR2 FQGNSA. V was cut by 2 bases and J by 7 bases, with 11 bases left in between. The CDR3 has 13 amino acids. The CDR3 here is CASSLRLTSEAFF. The CDR3, as DNA: TGTGCCAGCAGCTTAAGGTTAACGAGTGAAGCTTTCTTT.

The chain has TRBV3-1 (or the pseudogene TRBV3-2) and TRBJ1-5; no firm D call. The V end lost 4 bases, the J end lost 9 bases, and 7 bases lay between the germline ends. The germline gives CDR1 LGHDT, CDR2 YNNKEL (reference sequence). The CDR3 contains 11 residues. Here the CDR3 reads CASSLRRPQHF. CDR3 coding DNA: TGTGCCAGCAGCCTTCGGAGGCCCCAGCATTTT.

V gene TRBV5-6 combines with J gene TRBJ1-2; 7 nucleotides agree with TRBD1. This CDR3 spans 15 amino acids. Looked up from germline, CDR1 is SGHDT and CDR2 is YYEEEE. With 3 bases clipped from V and 3 bases from J, the junction kept 8 bases outside the gene matches. The CDR3 nucleotides are TGTGCCAGCAGCTCGACAGGGTCGGTGGACTATGGCTACACCTTC. Its translation is CASSSTGSVDYGYTF.

The chain combines TRBV24-1 with TRBJ1-4; D remains unclear. Germline assignment: CDR1 KGHDR and CDR2 SFDVKD. The germline V and J ends were trimmed by 4 bases and 5 bases, with 13 bases remaining between them. This CDR3 comprises 15 residues. DNA for the CDR3: TGTGCCACCAGTGACCCCGGGCGGGAGAATGAAAAACTGTTTTTT. This translates into CATSDPGRENEKLFF.

The chain uses TRBV6-1 and TRBJ1-4; TRBD1 might be the D (5 bases). This CDR3 comprises 14 residues. Germline CDR1 and CDR2: MNHNS and SASEGT. V was cut by 7 bases and J by 8 bases, with 17 bases left in between. The CDR3 loop reads CASKVAREGEKLFF. The CDR3 nucleotides are TGTGCCAGCAAAGTAGCGAGAGAGGGGGAAAAACTGTTTTTT.

V is TRBV18 and J is TRBJ1-1; no definite D call. This CDR3 contains 13 residues. V lost 4 bases and J lost 6, with 12 bases in between. Germline loops: CDR1 KGHSH, CDR2 LQKENI. DNA for the CDR3: TGTGCCAGCTCACGCGATTCCCGGGCTGAAGCTTTCTTT. Protein: CASSRDSRAEAFF. The full variable domain, its missing parts supplied by reference TRBV18 and TRBJ1-1, is NAGVMQNPRHLVRRRGQEARLRCSPMKGHSHVYWYRQLPEEGLKFMVYLQKENIIDESGMPKERFSAEFPKEGPSILRIQQVVRGDSAAYFCASSRDSRAEAFFGQGTRLTVV.